The 14 T cell receptor beta chains below were found in one sample sequenced in a study of regulatory T cells in long-lasting Graves disease. TCR beta libraries were built with iRepertoire HTBI primers and Arm-PCR of CDR3 regions. One entry per CDR3 protein results from TCRdb running MiXCR on the multiplex PCR reads. The sample has more than 300,000 distinct CDR3 sequences, around 23% seen once. As to time point: persistent/refractory GD, antithyroid drugs over 5 years with positive TRAb. TCR sequences were obtained from RNA taken from PBMCs. The sequencing here drew on peripheral blood mononuclear cells (PBMCs), taken when the disease was refractory, from a patient treated with antithyroid drugs. The receptors were sampled from a woman aged 40 to 50 with Graves disease.

The CDR3 DNA sequence: TGTGCCAGTAGGCCCACCGTAGCGGGAGCCGAGACCCAGTACTTC. It yields the protein CASRPTVAGAETQYF. This sequence joins TRBV19 and TRBJ2-5; TRBD2 matches at 9 bases. V was pared by 6 bases and J by 5 bases, with 10 bases of the junction left unmatched. Germline V gene sequence: CDR1 LNHDA, CDR2 SQIVND (reference sequence). The CDR3 consists of 15 residues.

This clonotype was seen at least ten times. J is TRBJ1-4 and V is TRBV3-1, with TRBD1 as a possible D gene (5 bases). The V end lost 4 bases, the J end lost 7 bases, and 13 bases lay between the germline ends. CDR3 size: 14 residues. Germline CDR1 is LGHDT and CDR2 is YNNKEL (reference sequence). CDR3 loop: CASSRVGTGEKLFF. In DNA, the CDR3 is TGTGCCAGCAGCCGAGTCGGGACCGGTGAAAAACTGTTTTTT.

CDR3: CSARRAREVEQYF. The CDR3 nucleotides read TGCAGTGCTAGAAGAGCTAGAGAGGTCGAGCAGTACTTC. The chain couples TRBV20-1 to TRBJ2-7; D call uncertain. Trimming shortened V by 2 bases and J by 6 bases, and 14 bases separated the two germline ends. The germline V gene encodes CDR1 DFQATT and CDR2 SNEGSKA (reference sequence). CDR3 length: 13 residues.

Concerning this clonotype itself: A single base separates this from a much larger clone, so it may be a read error. The chain is built from TRBV28 and TRBJ2-7, with D tentatively TRBD2 (7 bases). The germline V gene has CDR1 MDHEN and CDR2 SYDVKM. The CDR3 extends over 15 amino acids. The CDR3 DNA reads TGTGCCAGCAGTTTTCGGGGGGCAAGGCAGGACGAGCAGTGCTTC. It is translated as CASSFRGARQDEQCF.

This chain connects TRBV12-3 or TRBV12-4 to TRBJ2-1; 9 bases agree with TRBD2. This CDR3 comprises 16 residues. V trimming: 7 bases; J trimming: 2 bases; junction bases outside the gene matches: 9. CDR3 sequence (DNA): TGTGCCAGCAATCCCTCAGCGGGGGGACCCTACAATGAGCAGTTCTTC. This sequence encodes CASNPSAGGPYNEQFF.

This clonotype was found many times. This sequence joins TRBV11-2 and TRBJ2-7; D is undetermined. The length of the CDR3 is 14 residues. The ends were cut back, 5 bases at V and 0 bases at J, with 11 bases in the middle. Germline loops: CDR1 SGHAT, CDR2 FQNNGV. CDR3 bases: TGTGCCAGCAGCCTCCTCGCGAACTCCTACGAGCAGTACTTC. Translated: CASSLLANSYEQYF.

This clonotype has at least ten counts. Here the CDR3 reads CSATPLNGTGNEKLFF. The CDR3 DNA reads TGCAGTGCTACTCCCCTAAATGGAACTGGAAATGAAAAACTGTTTTTT. This chain joins TRBV20-1 and TRBJ1-4; D not certain. CDR1 is DFQATT, CDR2 SNEGSKA, per germline (reference sequence). Trimming removed 4 bases from V and 5 bases from J, with 20 bases in between. The length of the CDR3 is 16 residues.

The CDR3 DNA is TGTGCCAGCACCTCCGGAGGACAGGCGAACACTGAAGCTTTCTTT. It yields the protein CASTSGGQANTEAFF. V usage is TRBV28 and J usage is TRBJ1-1; 7 nucleotides line up with TRBD1. This CDR3 contains 15 residues. V lost 7 bases to trimming and J lost 1 base; unmatched junction nucleotides: 9. CDR1 MDHEN and CDR2 SYDVKM come from the germline V gene.

This clonotype was counted at least ten times. The rearrangement links TRBV11-3 to TRBJ1-5; D perhaps matches TRBD1 (6 bases). This CDR3 has 13 amino acids. Trimming took 5 bases from V and 9 from J, leaving 14 bases between them. From germline, CDR1 is SGHNT and CDR2 YENEEA. This CDR3 is CASSAYRDLPQHF. The CDR3 bases are TGTGCCAGCAGCGCCTACAGGGACTTGCCCCAGCATTTT.

This clonotype was counted between two and nine times. The rearrangement joins TRBV4-2 to TRBJ2-7, with 10 bases aligning to TRBD2. Germline CDR1 reads LGHNA; CDR2 reads YNFKEQ. The V segment lost 8 bases and the J segment 3 bases; nucleotides outside the gene matches: 10. The CDR3 contains 15 residues. CDR3 sequence reads: CASGGTSGTDYEQYF. The CDR3 bases are TGTGCCAGCGGGGGCACTAGCGGGACAGACTACGAGCAGTACTTC.

This clonotype was seen more than once but under ten times. This chain uses TRBV28 with TRBJ2-7; no clear D. Germline V CDR1 and CDR2: MDHEN, SYDVKM. CDR3 length equals 14 residues. Trimming removed 3 bases at V and 2 bases at J, with 11 bases between. The CDR3 DNA reads TGTGCCAGCAGTTTGGAAGCCAGCCCCTACGAGCAGTACTTC. Protein sequence: CASSLEASPYEQYF.

This clonotype came up many times. The V and J genes are TRBV2 and TRBJ2-2, with 9 bases that match TRBD2. Trimming removed 7 bases from V and 1 base from J; junction bases left unmatched: 1. This CDR3 is 14 amino acids long. Germline CDR1 and CDR2: SNHLY and FYNNEI. The CDR3 loop is CASTAGGNTGELFF. The CDR3, as DNA: TGTGCCAGCACAGCGGGAGGGAACACCGGGGAGCTGTTTTTT.

This clonotype came up many times. The rearrangement uses TRBV28 and TRBJ1-3; tentatively, D is TRBD1 (5 bases). V was clipped by 10 bases and J by 2 bases, with 24 bases between them. This CDR3 has 17 residues. Per germline, CDR1 MDHEN and CDR2 SYDVKM. The CDR3 protein is CAIESLEKGIAGNTIYF. The DNA for the CDR3 is TGTGCCATCGAGAGTCTAGAAAAGGGGATAGCTGGAAACACCATATATTTT. Full variable domain (outside the CDR3, taken from reference TRBV28 and TRBJ1-3): DVKVTQSSRYLVKRTGEKVFLECVQDMDHENMFWYRQDPGLGLRLIYFSYDVKMKEKGDIPEGYSVSREKKERFSLILESASTNQTSMYLCAIESLEKGIAGNTIYFGEGSWLTVV.

This clonotype was detected ten times or more. The chain joins TRBV6-1 to TRBJ2-2; D gene unclear. In germline, CDR1 is MNHNS, CDR2 SASEGT. Trimming removed 2 bases from V and 5 bases from J, with 12 bases in between. CDR3 size: 15 residues. CDR3 protein: CASSEQSPLTGELFF. CDR3 nucleotides: TGTGCCAGCAGTGAACAAAGCCCTCTTACCGGGGAGCTGTTTTTT.